This entry describes one TCR beta chain. The antigen is unknown. Profiled with immunoSEQ multiplex PCR; TCRdb holds only in-frame clones, not every one. The table includes just over 150,000 clones, 90% detected once. Trimming took 6 bases from V and 3 from J; bases not matched to a gene: 3. The CDR3 consists of 13 residues. Germline-derived CDR1 and CDR2 are MDHEN and SYDVKM. This sample was included in a study of T cell responses to AZD1222 COVID-19 vaccine. Second-dose intervals of approximately 4 or approximately 12 weeks were pooled. Findings of the study overall: Spike-wide coverage was observed for vaccine-associated CD4 TCRs, with dominant responses at 160-218 and 743-854. Sampling that yielded the repertoires occurred only after the peak T cell response. Close to half of all spike-specific TCRs reportedly target regions of the variants that are unmutated.

The clonotype comes from an adult who received the AZD1222 COVID-19 vaccine. This sequence joins TRBV28 and TRBJ1-2; 8 nucleotides match TRBD1. The sample here was peripheral blood, taken 28 days after the second AZD1222 dose. The CDR3 DNA reads TGTGCCAGCAGCCAACAGGGGGACTATGGCTACACCTTC. Its translation is CASSQQGDYGYTF.